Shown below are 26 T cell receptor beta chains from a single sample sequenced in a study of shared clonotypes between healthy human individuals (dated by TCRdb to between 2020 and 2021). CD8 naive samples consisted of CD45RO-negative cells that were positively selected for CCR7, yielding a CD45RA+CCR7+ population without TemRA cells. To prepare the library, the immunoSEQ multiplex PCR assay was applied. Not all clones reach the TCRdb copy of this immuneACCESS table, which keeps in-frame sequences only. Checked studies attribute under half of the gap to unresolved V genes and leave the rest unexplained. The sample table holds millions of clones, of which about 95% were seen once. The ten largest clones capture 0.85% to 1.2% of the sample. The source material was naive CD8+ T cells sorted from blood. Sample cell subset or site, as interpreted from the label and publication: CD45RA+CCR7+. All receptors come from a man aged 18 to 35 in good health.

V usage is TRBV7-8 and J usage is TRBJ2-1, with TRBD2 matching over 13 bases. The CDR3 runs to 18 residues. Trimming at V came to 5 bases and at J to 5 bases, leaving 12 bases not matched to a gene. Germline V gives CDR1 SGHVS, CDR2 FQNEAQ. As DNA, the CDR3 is TGTGCCAGCAGCCCAGGACTAGCGGGAGAAGAAGGTGACAATGAGCAGTTCTTC. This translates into CASSPGLAGEEGDNEQFF.

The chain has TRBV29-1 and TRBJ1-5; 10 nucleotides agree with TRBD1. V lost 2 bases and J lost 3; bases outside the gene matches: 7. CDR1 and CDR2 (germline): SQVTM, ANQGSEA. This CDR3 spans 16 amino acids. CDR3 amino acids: CSVESRDRGPNQPQHF. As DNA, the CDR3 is TGCAGCGTTGAATCCCGGGACAGGGGTCCCAATCAGCCCCAGCATTTT.

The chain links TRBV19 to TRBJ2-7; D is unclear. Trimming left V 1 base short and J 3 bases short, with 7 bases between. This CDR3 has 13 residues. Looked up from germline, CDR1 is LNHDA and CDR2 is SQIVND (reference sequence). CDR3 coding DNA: TGTGCCAGTAGTATAGTCAACAGCTACGAGCAGTACTTC. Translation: CASSIVNSYEQYF.

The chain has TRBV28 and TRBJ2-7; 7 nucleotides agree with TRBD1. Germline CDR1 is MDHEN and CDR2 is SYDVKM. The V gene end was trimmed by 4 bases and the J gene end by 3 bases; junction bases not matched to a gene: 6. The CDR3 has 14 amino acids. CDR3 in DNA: TGTGCCAGCAGTTCAAGGGGGCTAGGCTACGAGCAGTACTTC. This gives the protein CASSSRGLGYEQYF.

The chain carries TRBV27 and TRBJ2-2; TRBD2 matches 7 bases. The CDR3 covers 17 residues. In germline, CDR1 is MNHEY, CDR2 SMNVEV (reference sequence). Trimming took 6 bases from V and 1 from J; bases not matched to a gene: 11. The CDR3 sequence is CASSPLAGERNTGELFF. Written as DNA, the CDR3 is TGTGCCAGCAGCCCTTTGGCGGGAGAGAGGAACACCGGGGAGCTGTTTTTT.

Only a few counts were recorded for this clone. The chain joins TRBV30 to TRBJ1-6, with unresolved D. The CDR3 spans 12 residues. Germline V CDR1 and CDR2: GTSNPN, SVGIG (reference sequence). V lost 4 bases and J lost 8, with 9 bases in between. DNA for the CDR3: TGTGCCTGGACCCTCTACGATTCACCCCTCCACTTT. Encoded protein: CAWTLYDSPLHF.

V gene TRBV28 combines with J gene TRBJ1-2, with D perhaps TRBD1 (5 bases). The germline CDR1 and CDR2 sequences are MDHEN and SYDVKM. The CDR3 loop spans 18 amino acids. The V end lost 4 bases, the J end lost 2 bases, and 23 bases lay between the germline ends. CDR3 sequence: CASSSVTGLGRFNYGYTF. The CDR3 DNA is TGTGCCAGCAGTTCAGTCACGGGACTCGGGAGGTTCAACTATGGCTACACCTTC.

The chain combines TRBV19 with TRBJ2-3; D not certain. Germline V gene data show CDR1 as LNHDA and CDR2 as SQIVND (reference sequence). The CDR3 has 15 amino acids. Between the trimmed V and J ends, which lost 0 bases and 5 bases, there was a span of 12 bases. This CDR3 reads CASSIDPVNLDTQYF. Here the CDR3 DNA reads TGTGCCAGTAGTATAGATCCGGTAAATTTAGATACGCAGTATTTT.

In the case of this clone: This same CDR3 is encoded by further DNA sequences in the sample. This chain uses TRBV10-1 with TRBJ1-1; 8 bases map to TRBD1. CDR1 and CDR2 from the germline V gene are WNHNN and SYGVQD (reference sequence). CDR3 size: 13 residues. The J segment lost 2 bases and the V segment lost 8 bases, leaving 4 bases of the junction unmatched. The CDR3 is CASSGQGNTEAFF. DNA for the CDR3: TGCGCCAGCTCCGGACAGGGAAACACTGAAGCTTTCTTT.

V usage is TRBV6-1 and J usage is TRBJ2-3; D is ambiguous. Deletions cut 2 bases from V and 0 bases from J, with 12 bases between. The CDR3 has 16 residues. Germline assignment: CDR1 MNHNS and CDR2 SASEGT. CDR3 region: CASSEFGAISTDTQYF. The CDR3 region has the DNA TGTGCCAGCAGTGAATTCGGCGCAATTAGCACAGATACGCAGTATTTT.

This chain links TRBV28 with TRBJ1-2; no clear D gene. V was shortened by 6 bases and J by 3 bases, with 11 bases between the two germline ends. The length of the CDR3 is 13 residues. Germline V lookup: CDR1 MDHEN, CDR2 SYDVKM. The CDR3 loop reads CASSPSGDYGYTF. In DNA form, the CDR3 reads TGTGCCAGCAGCCCTTCGGGAGACTATGGCTACACCTTC.

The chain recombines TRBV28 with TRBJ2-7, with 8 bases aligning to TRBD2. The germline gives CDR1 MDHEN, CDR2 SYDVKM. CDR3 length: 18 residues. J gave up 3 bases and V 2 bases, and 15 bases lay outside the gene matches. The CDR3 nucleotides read TGTGCCAGCAGTTTACTCGGACTTGGTAGCGGGGACCTCTACGAGCAGTACTTC. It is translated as CASSLLGLGSGDLYEQYF. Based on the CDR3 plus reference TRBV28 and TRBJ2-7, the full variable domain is DVKVTQSSRYLVKRTGEKVFLECVQDMDHENMFWYRQDPGLGLRLIYFSYDVKMKEKGDIPEGYSVSREKKERFSLILESASTNQTSMYLCASSLLGLGSGDLYEQYFGPGTRLTVT.

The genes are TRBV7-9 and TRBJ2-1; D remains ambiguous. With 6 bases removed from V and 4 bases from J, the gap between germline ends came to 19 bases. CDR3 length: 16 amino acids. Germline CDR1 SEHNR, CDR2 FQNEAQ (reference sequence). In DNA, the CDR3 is TGTGCCAGCAGTTCCAGCGACGGATTATTTTACAATGAGCAGTTCTTC. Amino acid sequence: CASSSSDGLFYNEQFF. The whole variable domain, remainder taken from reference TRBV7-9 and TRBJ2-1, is DTGVSQNPRHKITKRGQNVTFRCDPISEHNRLYWYRQTLGQGPEFLTYFQNEAQLEKSRLLSDRFSAERPKGSFSTLEIQRTEQGDSAMYLCASSSSDGLFYNEQFFGPGTRLTVL.

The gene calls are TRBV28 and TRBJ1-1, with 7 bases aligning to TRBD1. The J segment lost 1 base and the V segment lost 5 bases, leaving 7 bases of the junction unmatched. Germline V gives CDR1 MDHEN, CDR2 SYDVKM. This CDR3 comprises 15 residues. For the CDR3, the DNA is TGTGCCAGCAGTGCCGACAGGGAGGGGAACACTGAAGCTTTCTTT. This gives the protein CASSADREGNTEAFF.

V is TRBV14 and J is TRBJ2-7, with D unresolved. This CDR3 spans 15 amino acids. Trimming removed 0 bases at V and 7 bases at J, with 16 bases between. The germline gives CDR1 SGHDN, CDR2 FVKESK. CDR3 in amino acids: CASSQDSTNPWEQYF. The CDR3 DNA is TGTGCCAGCAGCCAAGATTCAACGAACCCCTGGGAGCAGTACTTC.

CDR3 bases: TGTGCCAGCAGTGCCCGGGACAGGGGGTACCAAGAGACCCAGTACTTC. The encoded protein is CASSARDRGYQETQYF. This chain links TRBV25-1 with TRBJ2-5, with 11 positions matching TRBD1. The CDR3 has 16 amino acids. In germline, CDR1 is MGHDK, CDR2 SYGVNS. The J segment lost 0 bases and the V segment lost 4 bases, leaving 4 bases of the junction unmatched.

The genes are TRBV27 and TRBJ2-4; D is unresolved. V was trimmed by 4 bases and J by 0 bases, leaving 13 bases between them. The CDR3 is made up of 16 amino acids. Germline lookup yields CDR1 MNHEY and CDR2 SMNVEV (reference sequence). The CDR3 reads CASSSVWDRAKNIQYF. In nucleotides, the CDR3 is TGTGCCAGCAGTTCGGTCTGGGATCGAGCCAAAAACATTCAGTACTTC.

This CDR3 is CASQVPTRGGTDATNEKLFF. The DNA of the CDR3 is TGCGCCAGCCAGGTCCCCACACGCGGAGGGACAGACGCAACTAATGAAAAACTGTTTTTT. The V call is TRBV10-1, the J call TRBJ1-4; TRBD1 matches at 7 bases. The CDR3 is 20 amino acids. V gave up 8 bases and J gave up 0 bases; unmatched junction bases: 21. CDR1 and CDR2 (germline): WNHNN, SYGVQD (reference sequence).

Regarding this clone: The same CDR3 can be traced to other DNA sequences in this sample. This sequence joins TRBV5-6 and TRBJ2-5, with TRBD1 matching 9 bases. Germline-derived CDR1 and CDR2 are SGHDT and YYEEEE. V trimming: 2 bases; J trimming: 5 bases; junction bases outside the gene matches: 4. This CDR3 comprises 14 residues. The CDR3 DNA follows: TGTGCCAGCAGCTTAACAGGGGGCCGGGAGACCCAGTACTTC. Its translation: CASSLTGGRETQYF.

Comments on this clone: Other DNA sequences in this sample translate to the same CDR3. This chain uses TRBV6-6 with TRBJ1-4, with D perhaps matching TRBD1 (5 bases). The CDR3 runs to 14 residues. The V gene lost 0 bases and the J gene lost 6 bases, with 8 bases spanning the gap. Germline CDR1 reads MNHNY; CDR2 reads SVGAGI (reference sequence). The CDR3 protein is CASSYSGEDEKLFF. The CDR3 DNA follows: TGTGCCAGCAGTTACTCAGGGGAGGATGAAAAACTGTTTTTT.

This CDR3 reads CASSPMGLRRPATNEKLFF. DNA for the CDR3: TGTGCCAGCAGTCCTATGGGTCTCCGGAGGCCTGCAACTAATGAAAAACTGTTTTTT. This chain connects TRBV14 to TRBJ1-4; D is undetermined. The CDR3 length is 19 residues. The germline V gene has CDR1 SGHDN and CDR2 FVKESK. The V and J ends lost 6 bases and 0 bases respectively, with 23 bases between them.

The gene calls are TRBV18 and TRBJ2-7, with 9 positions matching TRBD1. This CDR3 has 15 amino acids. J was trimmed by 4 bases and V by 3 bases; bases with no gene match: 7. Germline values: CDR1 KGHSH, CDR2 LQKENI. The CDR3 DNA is TGTGCCAGCTCACCGCCAGGGACAGGGAGTTACGAGCAGTACTTC. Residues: CASSPPGTGSYEQYF.

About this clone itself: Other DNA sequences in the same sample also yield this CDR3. CDR3 bases: TGCAGCGTGCCGGACAGGGGAAGCTATGGCTACACCTTC. Its protein product is CSVPDRGSYGYTF. The chain recombines TRBV29-1 with TRBJ1-2, with TRBD1 identical over 9 bases. Germline CDR1 is SQVTM and CDR2 is ANQGSEA. This CDR3 is 13 amino acids long. V shed 6 bases, J shed 4 bases, and the junction held 6 bases outside the gene matches.

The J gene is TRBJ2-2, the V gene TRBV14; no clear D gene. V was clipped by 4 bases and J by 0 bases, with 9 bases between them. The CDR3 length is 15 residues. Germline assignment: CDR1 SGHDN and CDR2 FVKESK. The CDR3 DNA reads TGTGCCAGCAGCCGAGTCGGAGCGAACACCGGGGAGCTGTTTTTT. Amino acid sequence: CASSRVGANTGELFF.

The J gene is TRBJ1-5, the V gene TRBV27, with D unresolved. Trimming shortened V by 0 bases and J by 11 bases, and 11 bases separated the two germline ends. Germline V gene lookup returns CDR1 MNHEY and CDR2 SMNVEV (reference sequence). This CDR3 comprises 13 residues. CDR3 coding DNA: TGTGCCAGCAGTTTATCCCTGTTAAGCTCCCAGCATTTT. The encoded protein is CASSLSLLSSQHF.

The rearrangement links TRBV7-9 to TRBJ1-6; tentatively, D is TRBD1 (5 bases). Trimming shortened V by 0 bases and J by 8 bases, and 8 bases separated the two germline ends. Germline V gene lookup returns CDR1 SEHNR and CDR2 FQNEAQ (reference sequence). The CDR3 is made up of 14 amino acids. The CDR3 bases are TGTGCCAGCAGCTTAGCCGAGGGGTATTCACCCCTCCACTTT. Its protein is CASSLAEGYSPLHF.